Below are 10 T cell receptor beta chains sequenced from a single sample in a study of neurological immune-mediated disorders. TCRdb itself ran the 5' RACE reads through MiXCR, one entry per CDR3 protein. Of tens of thousands of distinct CDR3 sequences in the sample, 3.4% were seen once. Sequencing was carried out using PBMCs. The source of these receptors is a man in his forties or fifties with multiple sclerosis.

In this sample, this clonotype turned up many times. This chain uses TRBV3-1 with TRBJ1-1, with D possibly being TRBD1 (5 bases). The CDR3 is 21 amino acids. Trimming left V 0 bases short and J 1 base short, with 27 bases between. The germline V gene has CDR1 LGHDT and CDR2 YNNKEL (reference sequence). The CDR3 DNA is TGTGCCAGCAGCCAAGATAGTTGGAGGGGCCGTAACTTAGAATGGAACACTGAAGCTTTCTTT. Translating gives CASSQDSWRGRNLEWNTEAFF.

This clonotype appeared many times. CDR3 coding DNA: TGCAGTGCTGTTCTAGGTAGTACGCAGTATTTT. Amino acids: CSAVLGSTQYF. The J gene is TRBJ2-3, the V gene TRBV20-1; D is ambiguous. The germline CDR1 and CDR2 sequences are DFQATT and SNEGSKA (reference sequence). V was trimmed by 5 bases and J by 8 bases, leaving 11 bases between them. CDR3 length: 11 amino acids.

Many counts were recorded for this clonotype. J is TRBJ1-5 and V is TRBV20-1; D gene unclear. Germline V gene lookup returns CDR1 DFQATT and CDR2 SNEGSKA (reference sequence). This CDR3 is built from 16 residues. V was trimmed by 6 bases and J by 0 bases, leaving 18 bases between them. This CDR3 is CSAIFVGEDSNQPQHF. CDR3 DNA: TGCAGTGCCATTTTCGTCGGGGAAGATAGCAATCAGCCCCAGCATTTT.

The gene calls are TRBV29-1 and TRBJ2-5; D gene uncertain. The CDR3 loop spans 12 amino acids. CDR1 is SQVTM, CDR2 ANQGSEA, per germline. The CDR3 protein is CSAAQDPETQYF. In DNA form, the CDR3 reads TGCAGTGCCGCCCAGGACCCAGAGACCCAGTACTTC.

This clonotype has a count of ten or more. The rearrangement links TRBV5-1 to TRBJ1-2, with D perhaps TRBD1 (5 bases). The CDR3 is 14 amino acids. Germline CDR1 reads SGHRS; CDR2 reads YFSETQ. Trimming stripped 0 bases from V and 3 bases from J, with 9 bases between. CDR3 in DNA: TGCGCCAGCAGCTTGGGCAGGGCCTACTATGGCTACACCTTC. Translating it yields CASSLGRAYYGYTF.

This clonotype was seen at least ten times. This sequence joins TRBV7-9 and TRBJ2-1; D is ambiguous. The germline V gene has CDR1 SEHNR and CDR2 FQNEAQ (reference sequence). The CDR3 covers 17 residues. Trimming pared 6 bases from V and 0 bases from J, leaving 18 bases between. CDR3: CASRAEWGRSSYNEQFF. CDR3 DNA: TGTGCCAGCAGAGCCGAGTGGGGAAGGAGCTCCTACAATGAGCAGTTCTTC.

The J gene is TRBJ2-2, the V gene TRBV29-1; D not resolved. The CDR3 consists of 14 residues. CDR1 SQVTM and CDR2 ANQGSEA come from the germline V gene. The germline V and J ends were trimmed by 1 base and 2 bases, with 8 bases remaining between them. CDR3 amino acids: CSVEVNINTGELFF. In nucleotides, the CDR3 is TGCAGCGTTGAAGTTAACATTAACACCGGGGAGCTGTTTTTT.

This clonotype showed up many times. The rearrangement joins TRBV11-2 to TRBJ2-1, with D maybe TRBD2 (5 bases). V lost 2 bases to trimming and J lost 7 bases, with 15 bases between them. The V gene's germline CDR1 is SGHAT and CDR2 FQNNGV. The CDR3 sequence is 15 residues long. Here the CDR3 reads CASSLKSIRGNEQFF. As DNA, the CDR3 is TGTGCCAGCAGCTTAAAGAGCATTCGAGGGAATGAGCAGTTCTTC.

This clonotype was recorded many times. The chain carries TRBV11-2 and TRBJ2-1; D gene uncertain. Trimming took off 5 bases at V and 2 bases at J, with 16 bases between the two ends. Germline values: CDR1 SGHAT, CDR2 FQNNGV. The CDR3 length is 16 residues. Written as DNA, the CDR3 is TGTGCCAGCAGCCCCCAGCCTACCTTCGCCTACAATGAGCAGTTCTTC. It translates to CASSPQPTFAYNEQFF.

This clonotype has at least ten counts. V and J are TRBV5-1 and TRBJ2-3, with 7 bases matching TRBD2. Trimming removed 7 bases from V and 0 bases from J; junction bases left unmatched: 8. This CDR3 has 15 residues. Germline CDR1 is SGHRS and CDR2 is YFSETQ. This CDR3 is CASGAAGPSTDTQYF. CDR3 DNA sequence: TGCGCCAGCGGGGCAGCGGGACCTAGCACAGATACGCAGTATTTT.